These T cell receptor beta chains were read from a single sample in a study of T cell changes during pregnancy in multiple sclerosis. Produced via immunoSEQ multiplex PCR; TCRdb's table is partial and in-frame only. The repertoire has around 110,000 clones, around nine tenths of them found once; the top ten carry over 1.5%. Sequenced here: peripheral blood, sampled in the third trimester of pregnancy. The receptors were gathered from a female donor with multiple sclerosis, enrolled in a pregnancy study. The CDR3 runs from the conserved cysteine through the conserved F or W. D genes are given only for firm matches. Some rows mark clone size as missing; the rest say once, few, many or name a class of expanded clone.

abundance: -
v_gene: TRBV6-5
d_gene: -
j_gene: TRBJ1-1
CDR3nt: TGTGCCAGCAGTTATAGAGGGGGGAACACTGAAGCTTTCTTT
CDR3aa: CASSYRGGNTEAFF

abundance: -
v_gene: TRBV9
d_gene: -
j_gene: TRBJ2-2
CDR3nt: TGTGCCAGCAGCCCAGAGACAACGGTGCCCGGGGAGCTGTTTTTT
CDR3aa: CASSPETTVPGELFF

abundance: -
v_gene: TRBV19
d_gene: -
j_gene: TRBJ2-7
CDR3nt: TGTGCCAGTAGTGGGGCAGGACAAGGGCAGTACTTC
CDR3aa: CASSGAGQGQYF

abundance: few
v_gene: TRBV7-2
d_gene: -
j_gene: TRBJ1-1
CDR3nt: TGTGCCAGCAGCTTAAACGGGTACACTGAAGCTTTCTTT
CDR3aa: CASSLNGYTEAFF

abundance: -
v_gene: TRBV30
d_gene: TRBD2
j_gene: TRBJ2-3
CDR3nt: TGTGCCTGGAGGGGGACTAGCGGATTCACAGATACGCAGTATTTT
CDR3aa: CAWRGTSGFTDTQYF

abundance: -
v_gene: TRBV29-1
d_gene: -
j_gene: TRBJ2-1
CDR3nt: TGCAGCGTGGAACAGGGTGGGACTTCCTACAATGAGCAGTTCTTC
CDR3aa: CSVEQGGTSYNEQFF

abundance: -
v_gene: TRBV29-1
d_gene: -
j_gene: TRBJ2-1
CDR3nt: TGCAGCGTTTCTCCGGGGTACAATGAGCAGTTCTTC
CDR3aa: CSVSPGYNEQFF

abundance: -
v_gene: TRBV7-6
d_gene: -
j_gene: TRBJ1-2
CDR3nt: TGTGCCAGCAGCTTAGGAGCGGGACCTGATAACTATGGCTACACCTTC
CDR3aa: CASSLGAGPDNYGYTF

abundance: once
v_gene: TRBV6-1
d_gene: -
j_gene: TRBJ1-4
CDR3nt: TGTGCCGGCGCTCAGGGGCGTTCGGAAAAACTGTTTTTT
CDR3aa: CAGAQGRSEKLFF

abundance: -
v_gene: TRBV5-1
d_gene: TRBD1
j_gene: TRBJ1-3
CDR3nt: TGCGCCAGCAGCTCCCATCGGGACAGGGAGGACGGAAACACCATATATTTT
CDR3aa: CASSSHRDREDGNTIYF

abundance: -
v_gene: TRBV4-1
d_gene: -
j_gene: TRBJ1-3
CDR3nt: TGCGCCAGCAGCCAATATTCTCAGGACACCATATATTTT
CDR3aa: CASSQYSQDTIYF

abundance: -
v_gene: TRBV27
d_gene: -
j_gene: TRBJ2-1
CDR3nt: TGTGCCAGCAGTTTAACTCGGGACAATGAGCAGTTCTTC
CDR3aa: CASSLTRDNEQFF

abundance: once
v_gene: TRBV6-5
d_gene: -
j_gene: TRBJ2-1
CDR3nt: TGTGCCAGCAGTTTAATGGGGGGAGAGCAGTTCTTC
CDR3aa: CASSLMGGEQFF

abundance: -
v_gene: TRBV29-1
d_gene: TRBD1
j_gene: TRBJ1-1
CDR3nt: TGCAGCGTTAGGACAGGGGGTTTGAACACTGAAGCTTTCTTT
CDR3aa: CSVRTGGLNTEAFF

abundance: -
v_gene: TRBV5-4
d_gene: TRBD1
j_gene: TRBJ2-1
CDR3nt: TGTGCCAGCAGCTCCCCGCTGTGGCCCTCGGACAGGTACAATGAGCAGTTCTTC
CDR3aa: CASSSPLWPSDRYNEQFF

abundance: -
v_gene: TRBV7-3
d_gene: TRBD1
j_gene: TRBJ1-2
CDR3nt: TGTGCCAGCAGCTTAACCAGGGCACAGGGGTCCCGTGGCTACACCTTC
CDR3aa: CASSLTRAQGSRGYTF

abundance: -
v_gene: TRBV29-1
d_gene: -
j_gene: TRBJ2-2
CDR3nt: TGCAGCGTTGAAGTTTCGTGGAACACCGGGGAGCTGTTTTTT
CDR3aa: CSVEVSWNTGELFF

abundance: -
v_gene: TRBV2
d_gene: -
j_gene: TRBJ1-1
CDR3nt: TGTGCCAGCCCCATCATCCCTAACGAGGGCTCAAACATGAACACTGAAGCTTTCTTT
CDR3aa: CASPIIPNEGSNMNTEAFF

abundance: -
v_gene: TRBV19
d_gene: TRBD1
j_gene: TRBJ2-7
CDR3nt: TGTGCCAGTAGTAGAACAGGGGGAGCTACCTACGAGCAGTACTTC
CDR3aa: CASSRTGGATYEQYF

abundance: -
v_gene: TRBV4-1
d_gene: -
j_gene: TRBJ2-2
CDR3nt: TGCGCCAGCAGCCCCTGGGGGGCGGGGGTGAACACCGGGGAGCTGTTTTTT
CDR3aa: CASSPWGAGVNTGELFF

abundance: -
v_gene: TRBV7-9
d_gene: TRBD2
j_gene: TRBJ2-5
CDR3nt: TGTGCCAGCACCCAAGCGGGAGGCGGGGAGACCCAGTACTTC
CDR3aa: CASTQAGGGETQYF

abundance: -
v_gene: TRBV28
d_gene: TRBD2
j_gene: TRBJ2-1
CDR3nt: TGTGCCAGCAGAAAAAGCGGGAGGCACAATGAGCAGTTCTTC
CDR3aa: CASRKSGRHNEQFF

abundance: -
v_gene: TRBV11-2
d_gene: -
j_gene: TRBJ1-6
CDR3nt: TGTGCCAGCAGCTTAGCAGCCGCAGGATCACCCCTCCACTTT
CDR3aa: CASSLAAAGSPLHF

abundance: once
v_gene: TRBV6-6
d_gene: -
j_gene: TRBJ2-1
CDR3nt: TGTGCCAGCAGTACGATCGACAGGATCAATGAGCAGTTCTTC
CDR3aa: CASSTIDRINEQFF

abundance: -
v_gene: TRBV27
d_gene: TRBD2
j_gene: TRBJ2-7
CDR3nt: TGTGCCAGCAGTTTCGGGTCGGGGGGACTAGGCGAGCAGTACTTC
CDR3aa: CASSFGSGGLGEQYF

abundance: -
v_gene: TRBV5-1
d_gene: TRBD1
j_gene: TRBJ2-7
CDR3nt: TGCGCCAGCAGCCCTTCCGGGACAGCATACGAGCAGTACTTC
CDR3aa: CASSPSGTAYEQYF

abundance: -
v_gene: TRBV19
d_gene: -
j_gene: TRBJ1-1
CDR3nt: TGTGCCAGGGCGGGGGTGGGCGTTCGGCGGAACACTGAAGCTTTCTTT
CDR3aa: CARAGVGVRRNTEAFF

abundance: -
v_gene: TRBV27
d_gene: TRBD1
j_gene: TRBJ2-3
CDR3nt: TGTGCCAGCAGTTGGGCCGTGGGGACAGGGTCGTCCAGCACAGATACGCAGTATTTT
CDR3aa: CASSWAVGTGSSSTDTQYF

abundance: -
v_gene: TRBV28
d_gene: -
j_gene: TRBJ1-2
CDR3nt: TGTGCCAGCACCGCAGGTTTGGTGGCACGAATCTATGGCTACACCTTC
CDR3aa: CASTAGLVARIYGYTF

abundance: -
v_gene: TRBV19
d_gene: -
j_gene: TRBJ1-5
CDR3nt: TGTGCCAGTAGTAGTCAGGGGAATCAGCCCCAGCATTTT
CDR3aa: CASSSQGNQPQHF

abundance: -
v_gene: TRBV28
d_gene: -
j_gene: TRBJ1-2
CDR3nt: TGTGCCAGCAGTCCCTCAGGGATCCCCAACTATGGCTACACCTTC
CDR3aa: CASSPSGIPNYGYTF

abundance: -
v_gene: TRBV19
d_gene: -
j_gene: TRBJ2-3
CDR3nt: TGTGCCAGTAGAGAACAGGGTGCTACAGATACGCAGTATTTT
CDR3aa: CASREQGATDTQYF

abundance: -
v_gene: TRBV28
d_gene: TRBD1
j_gene: TRBJ2-7
CDR3nt: TGTGCCAGCAGGCCGGGACAGGTTCTCAACGAGCAGTACTTC
CDR3aa: CASRPGQVLNEQYF

abundance: -
v_gene: TRBV18
d_gene: TRBD2
j_gene: TRBJ2-1
CDR3nt: TGTGCCAGCTCACCACCTGCCGGGAGGGGGTACAATGAGCAGTTCTTC
CDR3aa: CASSPPAGRGYNEQFF

abundance: once
v_gene: TRBV7-8
d_gene: -
j_gene: TRBJ2-7
CDR3nt: TGTGCCAGCAGCTTAGAAGTGGGGCTCGGCGAGCAGTACTTC
CDR3aa: CASSLEVGLGEQYF

abundance: -
v_gene: TRBV7-3
d_gene: -
j_gene: TRBJ2-1
CDR3nt: TGTGCCAGCAGCTTAAGGAGGGGGGGGAGCCTGGGGTTCTACAATGAGCAGTTCTTC
CDR3aa: CASSLRRGGSLGFYNEQFF

abundance: -
v_gene: TRBV5-4
d_gene: TRBD1
j_gene: TRBJ2-7
CDR3nt: TGTGCCAGCAGTCCGGGACAGGCCGTAAGCTACGAGCAGTACTTC
CDR3aa: CASSPGQAVSYEQYF

abundance: -
v_gene: TRBV7-2
d_gene: TRBD1
j_gene: TRBJ2-2
CDR3nt: TGTGCCAGCAGCTTAGCGTGGACAGGGAGGTTCGCCGGGGAGCTGTTTTTT
CDR3aa: CASSLAWTGRFAGELFF

abundance: -
v_gene: TRBV5-4
d_gene: -
j_gene: TRBJ2-3
CDR3nt: TGTGCCAGCAGTTCTGCCGCGGGGATGCGCACAGATACGCAGTATTTT
CDR3aa: CASSSAAGMRTDTQYF

abundance: -
v_gene: TRBV6-1
d_gene: -
j_gene: TRBJ1-2
CDR3nt: TGTGCCAGCAGTGAAGCGTTCCGAGACACCTATGGCTACACCTTC
CDR3aa: CASSEAFRDTYGYTF